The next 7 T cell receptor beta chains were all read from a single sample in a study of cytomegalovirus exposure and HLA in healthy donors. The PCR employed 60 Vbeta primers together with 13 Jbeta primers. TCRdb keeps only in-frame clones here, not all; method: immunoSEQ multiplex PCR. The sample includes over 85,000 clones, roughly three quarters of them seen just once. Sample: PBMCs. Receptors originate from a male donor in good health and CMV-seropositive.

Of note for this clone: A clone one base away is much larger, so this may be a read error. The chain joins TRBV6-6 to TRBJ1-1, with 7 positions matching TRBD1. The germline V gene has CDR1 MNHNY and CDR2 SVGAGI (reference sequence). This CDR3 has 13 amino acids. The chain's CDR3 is CTSSRGQGAEAFF. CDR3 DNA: TGTACCAGCAGTAGGGGGCAGGGCGCTGAAGCTTTCTTT.

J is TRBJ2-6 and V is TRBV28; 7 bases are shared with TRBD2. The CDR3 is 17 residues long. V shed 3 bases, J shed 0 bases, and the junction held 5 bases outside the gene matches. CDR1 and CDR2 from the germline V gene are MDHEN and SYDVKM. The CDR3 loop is CASSLLAVNSGANVLTF. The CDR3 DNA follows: TGTGCCAGCAGTTTGCTAGCGGTCAACTCTGGGGCCAACGTCCTGACTTTC. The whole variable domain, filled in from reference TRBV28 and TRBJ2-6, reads DVKVTQSSRYLVKRTGEKVFLECVQDMDHENMFWYRQDPGLGLRLIYFSYDVKMKEKGDIPEGYSVSREKKERFSLILESASTNQTSMYLCASSLLAVNSGANVLTFGAGSRLTVL.

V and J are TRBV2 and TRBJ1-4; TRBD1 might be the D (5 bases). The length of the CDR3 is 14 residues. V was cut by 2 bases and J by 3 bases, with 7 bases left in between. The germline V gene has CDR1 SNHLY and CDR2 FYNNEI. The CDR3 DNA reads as TGTGCCAGCAGTGAAAACAGGTCTAATGAAAAACTGTTTTTT. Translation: CASSENRSNEKLFF.

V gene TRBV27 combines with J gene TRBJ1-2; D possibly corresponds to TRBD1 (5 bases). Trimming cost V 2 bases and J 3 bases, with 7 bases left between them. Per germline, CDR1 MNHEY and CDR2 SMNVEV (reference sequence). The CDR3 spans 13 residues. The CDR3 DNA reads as TGTGCCAGCAGTTTAGGGGCAGACTATGGCTACACCTTC. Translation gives CASSLGADYGYTF.

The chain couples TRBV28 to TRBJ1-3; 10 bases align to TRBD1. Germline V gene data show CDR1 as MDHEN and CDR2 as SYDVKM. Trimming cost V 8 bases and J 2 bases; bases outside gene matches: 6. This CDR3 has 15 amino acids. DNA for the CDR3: TGTGCCAGCGGCCCCGGGACAGGGGCTGGAAACACCATATATTTT. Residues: CASGPGTGAGNTIYF.

DNA for the CDR3: TGTGCCAGCAGCTTCCGGGACTTGGGGCACGAGCAGTACTTC. This sequence encodes CASSFRDLGHEQYF. This chain connects TRBV7-9 to TRBJ2-7; D is possibly TRBD2 (6 bases). This CDR3 is built from 14 residues. In germline, CDR1 is SEHNR, CDR2 FQNEAQ (reference sequence). V was trimmed by 3 bases and J by 5 bases, leaving 14 bases between them.

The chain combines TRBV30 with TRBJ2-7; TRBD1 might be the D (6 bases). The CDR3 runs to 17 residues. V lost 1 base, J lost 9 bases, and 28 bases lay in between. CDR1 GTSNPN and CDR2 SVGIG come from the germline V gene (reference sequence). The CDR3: CAWSGGGGGGYYLGQYF. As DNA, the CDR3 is TGTGCCTGGAGTGGAGGTGGAGGTGGGGGCTACTACCTGGGGCAGTACTTC.